This paragraph reports one T cell receptor beta chain. Its antigen is not known. The sample comes from a study of cytomegalovirus exposure and HLA in healthy donors. Study-level findings and limits: Through in vitro validation, a few CMV-associated chains were shown to be specific for CMV antigens. It was reported that the classifier diagnosed cytomegalovirus status with high specificity and sensitivity in both the original and validation cohorts. A list of 150 or so TCR beta chains associated with cytomegalovirus was given. There were some public TCRs occurring in many donors, but most TCR sequences were rare.

Measured with immunoSEQ multiplex PCR; TCRdb has only the in-frame clones, and not every one. Of around 150,000 clones in the sample, 70% to 90% were seen once. The CDR3 consists of 15 residues. The J segment lost 7 bases and the V segment lost 5 bases, leaving 4 bases of the junction unmatched. In germline, CDR1 is LNHDA, CDR2 SQIVND (reference sequence). The clonotype comes from a woman aged 18-29 years in good health and CMV-seropositive. The rearrangement uses TRBV19 and TRBJ1-6, with 11 bases fitting TRBD1. Sequenced sample: PBMCs. The CDR3 DNA is TGTGCCAGTAGTGAGGGACAGGGGGACAATTCACCCCTCCACTTT. Protein product: CASSEGQGDNSPLHF.